The T cell receptor beta chain under discussion was sequenced for a study of glioma-infiltrating T cells after dendritic cell vaccination. This table comes from immunoSEQ multiplex PCR, and its TCRdb copy is limited to in-frame clones, with some not included. The sample includes tens of thousands of clones, around 80% seen only once; the top ten take under 2.5%. The CDR3 is made up of 15 amino acids. V lost 6 bases and J 1 base, leaving 15 bases between the germline ends. Germline V CDR1 and CDR2: SNHLY, FYNNEI. The receptor was derived from a human donor with glioblastoma. J is TRBJ1-1 and V is TRBV2; D is undetermined. Here the sequenced sample was blood, taken before dendritic cell vaccination. The CDR3 nucleotides are TGTGCCAGCAGGACTACCGGGGATAGGAACACTGAAGCTTTCTTT. Its protein product is CASRTTGDRNTEAFF. Filled out from reference TRBV2 and TRBJ1-1, the complete variable domain reads EPEVTQTPSHQVTQMGQEVILRCVPISNHLYFYWYRQILGQKVEFLVSFYNNEISEKSEIFDDQFSVERPDGSNFTLKIRSTKLEDSAMYFCASRTTGDRNTEAFFGQGTRLTVV.